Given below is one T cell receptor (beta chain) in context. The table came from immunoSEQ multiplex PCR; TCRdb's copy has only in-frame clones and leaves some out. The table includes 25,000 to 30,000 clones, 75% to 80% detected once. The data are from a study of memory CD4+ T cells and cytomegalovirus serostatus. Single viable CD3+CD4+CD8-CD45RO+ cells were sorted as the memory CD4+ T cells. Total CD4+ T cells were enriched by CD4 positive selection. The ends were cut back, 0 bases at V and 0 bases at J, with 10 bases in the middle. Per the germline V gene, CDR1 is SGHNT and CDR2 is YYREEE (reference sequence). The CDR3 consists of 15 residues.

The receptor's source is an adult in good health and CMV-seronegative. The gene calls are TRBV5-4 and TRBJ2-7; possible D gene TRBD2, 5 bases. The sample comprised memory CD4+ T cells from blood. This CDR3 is CASSLVGAASYEQYF. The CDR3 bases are TGTGCCAGCAGCTTGGTGGGAGCCGCCTCCTACGAGCAGTACTTC.